This TCR beta chain was found in a study of monozygotic twins with inflammatory bowel disease. Study results and limitations: Different subtypes (of T cells) could not be told apart from one another.

Each UMI, carrying a 6-nucleotide sample barcode, came from template switching. TCRalpha and TCRbeta cDNA underwent two nested PCRs of 16 and 9 cycles. TCRdb reprocessed the 5' RACE reads, with one entry per CDR3 protein and no DNA. The ten most abundant clones cover around 2.6% of a sample with approximately 380,000 distinct CDR3 sequences. As regards this clonotype: No antigen is known for it.

The CDR3 has 16 residues. Germline CDR1 reads SGHRS; CDR2 reads YFSETQ. The sequence was collected from a human donor with ulcerative colitis or Crohn's disease, or a healthy co-twin of an affected twin (not recorded which). The chain carries TRBV5-1 and TRBJ2-2; TCRdb returns TRBD1, unconfirmable since there is no DNA. The sample taken for sequencing was blood. The CDR3: CASSLGGQRNTGELFF. Full variable domain (remainder filled in from reference TRBV5-1 and TRBJ2-2): KAGVTQTPRYLIKTRGQQVTLSCSPISGHRSVSWYQQTPGQGLQFLFEYFSETQRNKGNFPGRFSGRQFSNSRSEMNVSTLELGDSALYLCASSLGGQRNTGELFFGEGSRLTVL.